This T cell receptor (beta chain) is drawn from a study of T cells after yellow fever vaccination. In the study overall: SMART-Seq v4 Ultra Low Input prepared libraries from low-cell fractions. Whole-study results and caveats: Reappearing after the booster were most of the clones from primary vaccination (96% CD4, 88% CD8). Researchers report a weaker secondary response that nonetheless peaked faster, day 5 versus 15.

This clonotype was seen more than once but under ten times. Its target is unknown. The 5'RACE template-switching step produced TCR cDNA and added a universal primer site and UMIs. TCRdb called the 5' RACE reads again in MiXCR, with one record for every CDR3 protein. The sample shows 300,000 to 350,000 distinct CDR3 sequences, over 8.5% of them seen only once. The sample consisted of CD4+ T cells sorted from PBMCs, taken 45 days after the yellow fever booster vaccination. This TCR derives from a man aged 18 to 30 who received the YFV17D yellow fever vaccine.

In nucleotides, the CDR3 is TGTGCCAGCAGCCAAGATTCCCGGGAGACCCAGTACTTC. It specifies CASSQDSRETQYF. The rearrangement uses TRBV4-2 and TRBJ2-5, with D unclear. Germline values: CDR1 LGHNA, CDR2 YNFKEQ. Trimming shortened V by 0 bases and J by 5 bases, and 7 bases separated the two germline ends. The CDR3 sequence is 13 residues long.